This passage covers 14 T cell receptor beta chains from one sample sequenced in a study of blood T cell repertoires in COVID-19. The data were produced by immunoSEQ multiplex PCR, yet TCRdb's version contains in-frame clones alone and is incomplete. This table holds 65,000 to 95,000 clones, roughly 92% found once. Sequenced material: peripheral blood. These TCRs come from a man aged 50 or older with COVID-19, enrolled during active disease.

The rearrangement uses TRBV7-9 and TRBJ1-1, with 7 bases matching TRBD1. J lost 9 bases, V lost 3 bases, and 4 bases had no gene match. This CDR3 contains 12 residues. Germline V gives CDR1 SEHNR, CDR2 FQNEAQ (reference sequence). The CDR3 sequence: CASSFDRAKAFF. CDR3 DNA sequence: TGTGCCAGCAGCTTCGACAGGGCTAAAGCTTTCTTT.

The genes are TRBV10-3 and TRBJ2-7, with 8 bases that match TRBD2. After removal of 6 bases from V and 5 bases from J, the junction contained 9 bases not matched to a gene. CDR1 is ENHRY, CDR2 SYGVKD, per germline. The length of the CDR3 is 14 residues. CDR3 sequence (DNA): TGTGCCATCAGCGACCCCGGACTAGCAAACGAGCAGTACTTC. Amino acid sequence: CAISDPGLANEQYF.

The V gene is TRBV3-1 (or the pseudogene TRBV3-2), the J gene TRBJ2-1; 14 bases are shared with TRBD2. The CDR3 is 14 residues long. V lost 1 base, J lost 15 bases, and 5 bases stayed unmatched. Germline V gene sequence: CDR1 LGHDT, CDR2 YNNKEL (reference sequence). CDR3 loop: CASSQGTSGRIRFF. For the CDR3, the DNA is TGTGCCAGCAGCCAAGGGACTAGCGGGAGGATTCGGTTCTTC.

The chain has TRBV10-3 and TRBJ2-1; TRBD1 matches at 10 bases. The germline V gene has CDR1 ENHRY and CDR2 SYGVKD. The CDR3 totals 15 residues. J gave up 6 bases and V 6 bases, and 8 bases lay outside the gene matches. In nucleotides, the CDR3 is TGTGCCATCAGCCCCGGGACAGGGGCTAGCAATGAGCAGTTCTTC. Protein sequence: CAISPGTGASNEQFF.

This chain links TRBV25-1 with TRBJ2-1, with D possibly matching TRBD2 (6 bases). Germline CDR1 and CDR2: MGHDK and SYGVNS. This CDR3 contains 12 residues. With 4 bases removed from V and 6 bases from J, the gap between germline ends came to 7 bases. For the CDR3, the DNA is TGTGCCAGCAGTGTGGGGGGCAATGAGCAGTTCTTC. It translates to CASSVGGNEQFF.

The gene calls are TRBV15 and TRBJ2-7, with D maybe TRBD1 (6 bases). The CDR3 has 15 residues. The germline gives CDR1 LNHNV, CDR2 YYDKDF (reference sequence). V gave up 3 bases and J gave up 3 bases, with 15 bases separating them. The CDR3 DNA sequence: TGTGCCACCAGCAGTGGCAGGGGCCTTTTCTACGAGCAGTACTTC. It translates to CATSSGRGLFYEQYF.

J is TRBJ1-6 and V is TRBV9, with TRBD1 as a possible D gene (6 bases). The CDR3 runs 14 residues. The germline gives CDR1 SGDLS, CDR2 YYNGEE. Trimming cost V 6 bases and J 10 bases, with 17 bases left between them. The CDR3 bases are TGTGCCAGCACCGCAGGGGCAGGGCAATCACCCCTCCACTTT. Its translation is CASTAGAGQSPLHF.

The rearrangement links TRBV28 to TRBJ1-2; D gene unclear. The CDR3 has 13 residues. Trimming took off 6 bases at V and 8 bases at J, with 16 bases between the two ends. Germline V gene sequence: CDR1 MDHEN, CDR2 SYDVKM. The CDR3: CASSTLGGGGYTF. The DNA of the CDR3 is TGTGCCAGCAGCACCCTCGGCGGAGGCGGCTACACCTTC.

The V and J genes are TRBV3-1 (or the pseudogene TRBV3-2) and TRBJ1-1, with 7 bases aligning to TRBD1. The CDR3 extends over 15 amino acids. CDR1 is LGHDT, CDR2 YNNKEL, per germline (reference sequence). V was pared by 2 bases and J by 1 base, with 4 bases of the junction left unmatched. CDR3 sequence reads: CASSQFRQGNTEAFF. The CDR3 nucleotides read TGTGCCAGCAGCCAATTCCGACAGGGGAACACTGAAGCTTTCTTT.

Only a few counts were recorded for this clone. The chain links TRBV28 to TRBJ1-5; 8 bases match TRBD1. Trimming at V came to 4 bases and at J to 5 bases, leaving 4 bases not matched to a gene. The germline CDR1 and CDR2 sequences are MDHEN and SYDVKM. This CDR3 has 14 residues. Here the CDR3 DNA reads TGTGCCAGCAGTTCTGGACAGGGTGATCAGCCCCAGCATTTT. Protein sequence: CASSSGQGDQPQHF.

V and J are TRBV10-3 and TRBJ1-6; D remains ambiguous. V dropped 3 bases and J dropped 2 bases, with 8 bases sitting between them. The CDR3 length is 15 residues. Germline lookup yields CDR1 ENHRY and CDR2 SYGVKD. The CDR3 DNA reads TGTGCCATCAGTGAACGAGGGCCCTATAATTCACCCCTCCACTTT. Its protein is CAISERGPYNSPLHF.

This chain joins TRBV3-1 (or the pseudogene TRBV3-2) and TRBJ1-2, with no clear D. CDR1 is LGHDT and CDR2 is YNNKEL in the germline V gene (reference sequence). The CDR3 extends over 13 amino acids. V was shortened by 4 bases and J by 2 bases, with 8 bases between the two germline ends. The CDR3 DNA follows: TGTGCCAGCAGCCGCGACACAAACTATGGCTACACCTTC. This gives the protein CASSRDTNYGYTF.

This chain connects TRBV19 to TRBJ2-7; D remains unclear. This CDR3 is 13 amino acids long. Trimming took off 3 bases at V and 1 base at J, with 7 bases between the two ends. Germline CDR1 reads LNHDA; CDR2 reads SQIVND (reference sequence). CDR3 sequence reads: CASSMTGSYEQYF. CDR3 in DNA: TGTGCCAGTAGTATGACTGGTTCCTACGAGCAGTACTTC.

The chain has TRBV28 and TRBJ2-1; 11 bases agree with TRBD2. Germline V lookup: CDR1 MDHEN, CDR2 SYDVKM. The CDR3 length is 16 residues. V lost 5 bases and J lost 3; bases outside the gene matches: 6. The CDR3 bases are TGTGCCAGCAGTCCCACAACTAGCGGGAGCTACAATGAGCAGTTCTTC. Translating it yields CASSPTTSGSYNEQFF. Together with reference TRBV28 and TRBJ2-1, the CDR3 gives the full variable domain: DVKVTQSSRYLVKRTGEKVFLECVQDMDHENMFWYRQDPGLGLRLIYFSYDVKMKEKGDIPEGYSVSREKKERFSLILESASTNQTSMYLCASSPTTSGSYNEQFFGPGTRLTVL.